Following are 26 T cell receptor beta chains from one sample sequenced in a study of Graves' ophthalmopathy and Graves' hyperthyroidism. Scientists amplified the TCR beta CDR3 regions from RNA transcripts. Second-round multiplex PCR followed a first-round RT-PCR using HTBI primers. TCRdb independently ran MiXCR on the multiplex PCR reads; one entry per CDR3 protein. The table includes more than 1,000,000 distinct CDR3 sequences, roughly 35% detected once. Sequenced: peripheral blood or thyroid tissue (not recorded which). The receptor set was obtained from an adult man with Graves' hyperthyroidism.

The sample holds many counts of this clonotype. The genes are TRBV5-1 and TRBJ1-1; D gene uncertain. CDR3 length: 14 residues. Trimming removed 2 bases at V and 8 bases at J, with 16 bases between. In germline, CDR1 is SGHRS, CDR2 YFSETQ. The CDR3 here is CASSLEDPTLEAFF. The CDR3 nucleotides read TGCGCCAGCAGCTTAGAGGACCCGACACTAGAAGCTTTCTTT.

This clonotype appeared many times. This CDR3 reads CSASRGTDQPQHF. The CDR3 DNA sequence: TGCAGTGCTAGTCGGGGGACGGATCAGCCCCAGCATTTT. The chain couples TRBV20-1 to TRBJ1-5, with D maybe TRBD1 (5 bases). The germline CDR1 and CDR2 sequences are DFQATT and SNEGSKA (reference sequence). The CDR3 sequence is 13 residues long. Between the trimmed V and J ends, which lost 3 bases and 5 bases, there was a span of 11 bases.

This clonotype turned up a few times. The chain has TRBV14 and TRBJ1-2; D gene uncertain. This CDR3 contains 14 residues. CDR1 is SGHDN, CDR2 FVKESK, per germline. The germline V and J ends were trimmed by 0 bases and 3 bases, with 8 bases remaining between them. CDR3 residues: CASSQDLTHYGYTF. Written as DNA, the CDR3 is TGTGCCAGCAGCCAAGATTTAACCCACTATGGCTACACCTTC.

Here the CDR3 reads CASRPGGGMNTEAFF. CDR3 DNA sequence: TGTGCCAGCAGGCCCGGCGGAGGGATGAACACTGAAGCTTTCTTT. This sequence joins TRBV25-1 and TRBJ1-1; no firm D call. This CDR3 region has 15 residues. Trimming took off 6 bases at V and 0 bases at J, with 14 bases between the two ends. Per the germline V gene, CDR1 is MGHDK and CDR2 is SYGVNS.

Details on this clonotype: This CDR3 is missing its conserved last phenylalanine or tryptophan, likely due to a read error. It is unclear where the CDR3 begins or ends on the DNA, so no DNA is shown, and the CDR3 is as TCRdb lists it. This chain uses TRBV19 with TRBJ1-1. The germline gives CDR1 LNHDA, CDR2 SQIVND (reference sequence). Termini included, the CDR3 measures 8 amino acids. The CDR3 sequence is CASSSLAG.

This clonotype was counted a few times. V is TRBV4-2 and J is TRBJ1-2; D remains ambiguous. Trimming cost V 0 bases and J 6 bases, with 11 bases left between them. The CDR3 contains 14 residues. Germline lookup yields CDR1 LGHNA and CDR2 YNFKEQ. The CDR3 nucleotides read TGTGCCAGCAGCCAAGATTCCACGGCCAATGGCTACACCTTC. It translates to CASSQDSTANGYTF.

The chain uses TRBV27 and TRBJ2-7; 11 bases fit TRBD2. The CDR3 has 15 residues. V lost 5 bases and J lost 3; bases outside the gene matches: 6. Germline V gene sequence: CDR1 MNHEY, CDR2 SMNVEV (reference sequence). CDR3 coding DNA: TGTGCCAGCAGTCGACTAGCGGGACCCCACTACGAGCAGTACTTC. Protein sequence: CASSRLAGPHYEQYF.

This clonotype was picked up many times. The V call is TRBV5-1, the J call TRBJ2-7; a weak D match, TRBD2 (5 bases). Deletions cut 4 bases from V and 0 bases from J, with 8 bases between. CDR3 length: 13 residues. CDR1 SGHRS and CDR2 YFSETQ come from the germline V gene. The DNA of the CDR3 is TGCGCCAGCAGCGGTGGGAGCTCCTACGAGCAGTACTTC. Translating it yields CASSGGSSYEQYF.

The chain employs TRBV6-5 and TRBJ1-4; D may be TRBD1 (6 bases). Looked up from germline, CDR1 is MNHEY and CDR2 is SVGAGI. The length of the CDR3 is 16 residues. The ends were cut back, 6 bases at V and 0 bases at J, with 14 bases in the middle. CDR3: CASRRTDSPTNEKLFF. CDR3 sequence (DNA): TGTGCCAGCAGGCGGACAGATTCTCCAACTAATGAAAAACTGTTTTTT.

This clonotype was counted between two and nine times. The V call is TRBV19, the J call TRBJ1-2; 7 bases are a match to TRBD1. Germline V gene sequence: CDR1 LNHDA, CDR2 SQIVND (reference sequence). The CDR3 contains 17 residues. J gave up 1 base and V 7 bases, and 15 bases lay outside the gene matches. This CDR3 is CASTPVWQGGNNYGYTF. CDR3 sequence (DNA): TGTGCCAGTACCCCCGTCTGGCAGGGGGGAAATAACTATGGCTACACCTTC.

The chain employs TRBV2 and TRBJ1-5; maybe TRBD1 (6 bases). The CDR3 loop spans 15 amino acids. Germline loops: CDR1 SNHLY, CDR2 FYNNEI. The ends were cut back, 4 bases at V and 2 bases at J, with 12 bases in the middle. The CDR3 loop is CASSGQVMGNQPQHF. The CDR3, as DNA: TGTGCCAGCAGTGGACAGGTCATGGGCAATCAGCCCCAGCATTTT.

This clonotype was seen once. The chain recombines TRBV7-2 with TRBJ2-5; 7 bases match TRBD2. The V segment lost 10 bases and the J segment 7 bases; nucleotides outside the gene matches: 9. The germline gives CDR1 SGHTA, CDR2 FQGNSA. This CDR3 spans 12 amino acids. The CDR3 bases are TGTGCCACCTCCGGGACTAAAGGGACCCAGTACTTC. Amino acids: CATSGTKGTQYF.

The rearrangement uses TRBV7-2 and TRBJ2-5; no clear D gene. The germline V gene encodes CDR1 SGHTA and CDR2 FQGNSA. V was trimmed by 5 bases and J by 5 bases, leaving 15 bases between them. The CDR3 is 14 residues long. DNA of the CDR3: TGTGCCAGCAGCCTGACGGGTAGGAACGAGACCCAGTACTTC. This translates into CASSLTGRNETQYF.

This clonotype was seen at least ten times. The V call is TRBV20-1, the J call TRBJ2-7; TRBD1 matches at 8 bases. Germline V gene sequence: CDR1 DFQATT, CDR2 SNEGSKA (reference sequence). V gave up 3 bases and J gave up 2 bases; unmatched junction bases: 3. This CDR3 is built from 13 residues. Written as DNA, the CDR3 is TGCAGTGCTAGGGACAGGGTGACCTACGAGCAGTACTTC. This encodes CSARDRVTYEQYF.

The rearrangement links TRBV7-8 to TRBJ1-5; tentative D call: TRBD1 (6 bases). The germline CDR1 and CDR2 sequences are SGHVS and FQNEAQ. Trimming cost V 6 bases and J 2 bases, with 17 bases left between them. The CDR3 runs 16 residues. CDR3 region: CASSPYQGRGNQPQHF. CDR3 bases: TGTGCCAGCAGTCCCTACCAGGGGAGAGGCAATCAGCCCCAGCATTTT. The entire variable domain, with the rest obtained from reference TRBV7-8 and TRBJ1-5, is as follows: GAGVSQSPRYKVAKRGQDVALRCDPISGHVSLFWYQQALGQGPEFLTYFQNEAQLDKSGLPSDRFFAERPEGSVSTLKIQRTQQEDSAVYLCASSPYQGRGNQPQHFGDGTRLSIL.

In this sample, this clonotype turned up once. The chain couples TRBV10-3 to TRBJ2-7; tentatively, D is TRBD1 or TRBD2 (7 bases each). CDR1 is ENHRY, CDR2 SYGVKD, per germline. Trimming pared 6 bases from V and 4 bases from J, leaving 16 bases between. CDR3 length equals 14 residues. The DNA of the CDR3 is TGTGCCATCAGAGCAACAGGGGAGGGTTACGAGCAGTACTTC. It codes for CAIRATGEGYEQYF.

This clonotype occurred many times. The chain has TRBV7-6 and TRBJ2-7; 9 nucleotides align to TRBD1. Germline lookup yields CDR1 SGHVS and CDR2 FNYEAQ. The junction had 8 bases not matched to a gene; V was cut back by 5 bases and J by 6 bases. The CDR3 is 14 residues long. CDR3 sequence: CASSADRGLVEQYF. For the CDR3, the DNA is TGTGCCAGCAGCGCCGACAGGGGGTTGGTCGAGCAGTACTTC.

This clonotype was seen ten or more times. This sequence joins TRBV20-1 and TRBJ1-3; the D gene is possibly TRBD1 (5 bases). V dropped 4 bases and J dropped 4 bases, with 17 bases sitting between them. The CDR3 extends over 15 amino acids. Germline V lookup: CDR1 DFQATT, CDR2 SNEGSKA (reference sequence). CDR3 sequence (DNA): TGCAGTGCTACGGACCGGGACGGGAGGGGAAACACCATATATTTT. Translation: CSATDRDGRGNTIYF.

The chain joins TRBV4-3 to TRBJ1-1; D is unresolved. The length of the CDR3 is 14 residues. Germline V gene lookup returns CDR1 LGHNA and CDR2 YSLEER. Trimming shortened V by 2 bases and J by 6 bases, and 13 bases separated the two germline ends. CDR3 amino acids: CASSQYGDGSEAFF. The CDR3 DNA reads as TGCGCCAGCAGCCAATATGGAGACGGGTCTGAAGCTTTCTTT.

A remark on this clonotype: At one of its ends the junction is not consistent with the germline gene, which may arise from a read error. The chain carries TRBV25-1 and TRBJ1-2, with a weak D call TRBD1 (5 bases). The CDR3 sequence is 12 residues long. Germline V gene lookup returns CDR1 MGHDK and CDR2 SYGVNS. The DNA for the CDR3 is TGTGCCTGCAGCCTTGGGACGGGTGGCTACACCTTC. Protein sequence: CACSLGTGGYTF.

V usage is TRBV10-3 and J usage is TRBJ1-2, with D maybe TRBD1 (5 bases). V lost 1 base, J lost 2 bases, and 8 bases lay in between. CDR1 ENHRY and CDR2 SYGVKD come from the germline V gene. This CDR3 region has 14 residues. The CDR3 reads CAISEFPGNYGYTF. The CDR3, as DNA: TGTGCCATCAGTGAGTTTCCAGGGAACTATGGCTACACCTTC.

The chain employs TRBV24-1 and TRBJ1-6; D is ambiguous. V gave up 5 bases and J gave up 0 bases, with 10 bases separating them. The length of the CDR3 is 16 residues. Germline V gene sequence: CDR1 KGHDR, CDR2 SFDVKD. For the CDR3, the DNA is TGTGCCACCAGTGCGAATGTGAGCTCCTATAATTCACCCCTCCACTTT. Its translation: CATSANVSSYNSPLHF.

The chain couples TRBV4-2 to TRBJ1-1; a weak D match, TRBD1 (6 bases). This CDR3 is built from 14 residues. Per the germline V gene, CDR1 is LGHNA and CDR2 is YNFKEQ. V lost 6 bases to trimming and J lost 11 bases, with 22 bases between them. The CDR3 here is CASSSKQGVGGAFF. As DNA, the CDR3 is TGTGCCAGCAGTTCCAAACAGGGCGTCGGGGGCGCTTTCTTT.

The chain carries TRBV3-1 and TRBJ1-4; D is possibly TRBD1 (6 bases). The ends were cut back, 2 bases at V and 8 bases at J, with 18 bases in the middle. From germline, CDR1 is LGHDT and CDR2 YNNKEL (reference sequence). The CDR3 covers 16 residues. The CDR3 protein is CASSQRLTGSGEKLFF. The CDR3 nucleotides read TGTGCCAGCAGCCAACGTCTAACAGGGTCTGGAGAAAAACTGTTTTTT.

This clonotype was observed at least ten times. The chain links TRBV29-1 to TRBJ1-1; TRBD1 aligns across 11 bases. Looked up from germline, CDR1 is SQVTM and CDR2 is ANQGSEA. This CDR3 region has 15 residues. V gave up 3 bases and J gave up 7 bases; unmatched junction bases: 10. CDR3 sequence (DNA): TGCAGCGTTGAGGGTCCGGGACAGGGGGAGAATGAAGCTTTCTTT. This codes for CSVEGPGQGENEAFF.

This clonotype was picked up a small number of times. The chain is built from TRBV20-1 and TRBJ2-2, with a weak D call TRBD2 (5 bases). Germline-derived CDR1 and CDR2 are DFQATT and SNEGSKA (reference sequence). This CDR3 spans 14 amino acids. Trimming took off 3 bases at V and 7 bases at J, with 15 bases between the two ends. The CDR3 sequence is CSASRAYSGGELFF. The CDR3 DNA follows: TGCAGTGCTAGCCGGGCCTACAGCGGCGGGGAGCTGTTTTTT.